The 11 T cell receptor beta chains given below trace back to one sample, sequenced in a study of PD-1 blockade in mismatch repair-deficient tumors. Clones were read by immunoSEQ multiplex PCR, and TCRdb kept only the in-frame ones, dropping some. The sample records roughly 50,000 clones, roughly three quarters being singletons. Source: peripheral blood, taken 4 weeks after starting pembrolizumab. These receptors originate from an adult with mismatch repair-deficient cancer.

The chain recombines TRBV12-5 with TRBJ2-7; 7 bases are a match to TRBD2. The trim removed 5 bases at V and 0 bases at J, leaving 4 bases unmatched. Germline assignment: CDR1 LGHNT and CDR2 FRNRAP. CDR3 length equals 14 residues. The DNA for the CDR3 is TGTGCTAGTGGTCACGGACTAGGCTCCTACGAGCAGTACTTC. This translates into CASGHGLGSYEQYF.

CDR3 sequence: CASSSRDNSYNEQFF. The CDR3, as DNA: TGTGCCAGCAGCTCCAGGGACAACTCCTACAATGAGCAGTTCTTC. The V call is TRBV7-8, the J call TRBJ2-1; possibly TRBD1 for D (6 bases). This CDR3 comprises 15 residues. The V gene's germline CDR1 is SGHVS and CDR2 FQNEAQ. Trimming stripped 4 bases from V and 0 bases from J, with 10 bases between. The whole variable domain, filled in from reference TRBV7-8 and TRBJ2-1, reads GAGVSQSPRYKVAKRGQDVALRCDPISGHVSLFWYQQALGQGPEFLTYFQNEAQLDKSGLPSDRFFAERPEGSVSTLKIQRTQQEDSAVYLCASSSRDNSYNEQFFGPGTRLTVL.

J is TRBJ2-3 and V is TRBV21-1; the table's D call, TRBD2, was not checked against the DNA. TRBV21-1 is a recognized pseudogene. The CDR3 contains 14 residues. In DNA form, the CDR3 reads TGTGCCAGCATCCCGGGACTAGCGGGATCGGCGCAGTATTTT. Translation gives CASIPGLAGSAQYF.

V usage is TRBV11-2 and J usage is TRBJ1-4; no clear D. The CDR3 totals 15 residues. The germline CDR1 and CDR2 sequences are SGHAT and FQNNGV. Deletions cut 0 bases from V and 0 bases from J, with 5 bases between. This CDR3 reads CASSLEATTNEKLFF. In DNA, the CDR3 is TGTGCCAGCAGCTTAGAAGCGACAACTAATGAAAAACTGTTTTTT.

The rearrangement joins TRBV11-3 to TRBJ2-1, with 12 nucleotides matching TRBD2. V shed 5 bases, J shed 7 bases, and the junction held 3 bases outside the gene matches. Germline CDR1 reads SGHNT; CDR2 reads YENEEA. This CDR3 contains 14 residues. The CDR3 reads CASSVTSGSNEQFF. The DNA for the CDR3 is TGTGCCAGCAGCGTGACTAGCGGGAGTAATGAGCAGTTCTTC. Combining the CDR3 with reference TRBV11-3 and TRBJ2-1 gives the whole variable domain EAGVVQSPRYKIIEKKQPVAFWCNPISGHNTLYWYLQNLGQGPELLIRYENEEAVDDSQLPKDRFSAERLKGVDSTLKIQPAELGDSAVYLCASSVTSGSNEQFFGPGTRLTVL.

CDR3 nucleotides: TGTGCCAGCAGTCGACTAGCGGGAGGAGATGAGCAGTTCTTC. Its protein product is CASSRLAGGDEQFF. The gene calls are TRBV27 and TRBJ2-1, with 13 positions matching TRBD2. This CDR3 has 14 residues. Germline CDR1 and CDR2: MNHEY and SMNVEV (reference sequence). The junction had 3 bases not matched to a gene; V was cut back by 5 bases and J by 8 bases.

J is TRBJ2-7 and V is TRBV11-3, with 14 bases fitting TRBD2. This CDR3 region has 17 residues. Germline lookup yields CDR1 SGHNT and CDR2 YENEEA. V trimming: 2 bases; J trimming: 7 bases; junction bases outside the gene matches: 10. The chain's CDR3 is CASSLRLAGGPPREQYF. CDR3 nucleotide sequence: TGTGCCAGCAGCTTAAGACTAGCGGGAGGGCCACCTAGGGAGCAGTACTTC.

This clone was detected a few times. The J gene is TRBJ1-1, the V gene TRBV6-1, with D unresolved. The CDR3 is made up of 14 amino acids. CDR1 is MNHNS and CDR2 is SASEGT in the germline V gene. V dropped 3 bases and J dropped 1 base, with 9 bases sitting between them. The CDR3 region is CASSDRWKNTEAFF. The CDR3 DNA reads as TGTGCCAGCAGTGACAGGTGGAAGAACACTGAAGCTTTCTTT.

This chain connects TRBV10-3 to TRBJ2-3; D ambiguous. The germline gives CDR1 ENHRY, CDR2 SYGVKD. This CDR3 is 13 amino acids long. V was cut by 2 bases and J by 4 bases, with 7 bases left in between. The CDR3 here is CAISEGISDTQYF. CDR3 bases: TGTGCCATCAGTGAGGGTATTTCAGATACGCAGTATTTT.

The chain combines TRBV1 with TRBJ2-3; the table's D gene call, TRBD2, was not cross checked with the DNA. TRBV1 is a documented pseudogene. This CDR3 is 16 amino acids long. The CDR3 here is CTSNTPGGGTADTQYF. In nucleotides, the CDR3 is TGCACCAGCAACACGCCCGGGGGAGGGACCGCAGATACGCAGTATTTT.

V and J are TRBV30 and TRBJ2-2; a weak D match, TRBD2 (6 bases). The CDR3 loop spans 15 amino acids. Per the germline V gene, CDR1 is GTSNPN and CDR2 is SVGIG (reference sequence). The V and J ends lost 4 bases and 1 base respectively, with 13 bases between them. The CDR3 sequence: CAWTPRGRNTGELFF. CDR3 DNA sequence: TGTGCCTGGACTCCCCGGGGGAGGAACACCGGGGAGCTGTTTTTT.